The entry that follows covers one T cell receptor beta chain sequence. Profiling relied on immunoSEQ multiplex PCR, and the TCRdb table lists in-frame clones only, not all of them. Of over 150,000 clones listed, 75% to 90% are singletons. This record comes from a study of blood T cell repertoires in COVID-19. Background on the study: PBMCs, B-cell-depleted T cells, or T cells provided the cDNA or gDNA that made up the material.

The length of the CDR3 is 13 residues. CDR1 is MNHEY and CDR2 is SMNVEV in the germline V gene (reference sequence). Trimming removed 9 bases from V and 2 bases from J, with 14 bases in between. Two negative PCRs, clearance, or symptom resolution had been documented for recovered Cohort 3 donors. The sample was PBMCs or T cells enriched from blood (not recorded which). The chain joins TRBV27 to TRBJ2-7; no clear D. The clonotype was recovered from a man in his forties who had recovered from COVID-19. DNA for the CDR3: TGTGCCAGTAGAGTTTTAAGCGCCTACGAGCAGTACTTC. It codes for CASRVLSAYEQYF.